The sequence of this T cell receptor (beta chain) was determined in a study of OX40 agonist ivuxolimab in advanced cancers. Turning to the overall study: The costimulatory receptor OX40 (CD134) was targeted by ivuxolimab, a fully human IgG2 agonistic monoclonal antibody. Prior anti-PD-1, anti-PD-L1 or anti-CTLA-4 therapy was permitted, and about two fifths of dose-escalation patients had received checkpoint inhibitors. Intravenous ivuxolimab was administered to patients every 2 weeks at six dose levels: 0.01, 0.1, 0.3, 1.5, 3 and 10 mg/kg. The monotherapy dose-escalation portion (N of about 47 patients) of the phase I ivuxolimab trial is reported in the paper. The purpose of peripheral TCRbeta sequencing was to test whether ivuxolimab changed TCR sequence diversity and led to clonal T-cell expansion. A male proportion of around 81% and a mean age of 60 years, ranging from about 20 to 85, were recorded for the dose-escalation cohort. Three dose-escalation patients achieved partial responses, one with hepatocellular carcinoma and two with cutaneous melanoma. Of the approximately 50 dose-escalation patients, hepatocellular carcinoma was present in some 19, melanoma in around 15, renal cell carcinoma in 9 and head and neck cancer in 9.

V drops 4 bases and J drops 0 bases, leaving 14 bases in between. The germline V gene gives CDR1 as SGHDT and CDR2 as YYEEEE. Taken from cysteine to phenylalanine, the CDR3 has 15 residues. Only the CDR3 part of the read is kept: 45 bases, read in frame from the first base. What the authors observed across the whole study: Partial responders in the 0.1-3.0 mg/kg groups had among the lowest normalized peripheral clonal expansion, especially among CD8+ T cells. Which antigens the clonally expanded peripheral T cells were specific for was not determined. After ivuxolimab, more expanded clones were found on average in CD8+ T cells than in CD4+ T cells. Low levels of normalized T-cell clonal expansion were also shown by some nonresponding patients. Clonal expansion of both CD4+ and CD8+ blood T cells was observed from baseline to week 6 at doses 0.1 to 3.0 mg/kg.

Genomic DNA was isolated from the sorted cells so that the TCRbeta CDR3 region could be sequenced. The immunoSEQ Assay was used to sequence the TCRbeta CDR3 regions. In TCRdb, the immuneACCESS table is reduced to in-frame sequences with V and J assigned. These tables do not hold every clone; where another copy was compared, an unresolved V gene accounts for under half, and the others remain unexplained. The sample profile shows some 75,000 clones; nearly 90% of them were found once. The top ten clones comprise 0.72% of the sample. Worth noting for this clone: This clone's antigen is unknown. Base quality data are lacking; no much larger clone is found one base away.

The trial excluded patients who had a history of autoimmune disease or who were on systemic immunosuppression. Peripheral blood for TCR sequencing was collected from all dose cohorts at baseline, on cycle 4 day 1, and on cycle 7 day 1. Samples came from an open-label, multicenter, first-in-human phase I dose-escalation trial of ivuxolimab. Adults with locally advanced or metastatic melanoma, renal cell, hepatocellular, or head and neck squamous cell carcinoma were enrolled in the trial. Before TCR sequencing, CD4+ and CD8+ T cells were separately sorted from peripheral blood. The chain joins TRBV5-6 to TRBJ2-7, with TRBD1 tentatively as D gene (5 bases match). The TCR was taken from an adult with an advanced solid tumor such as melanoma, head and neck, liver or kidney cancer. This specimen consisted of CD4+ or CD8+ T cells sorted from blood, obtained in a trial of the OX40 agonist ivuxolimab. The nucleotide sequence reads as follows: TGTGCCAGCAGCCTGGGAAGCACAGGCTCCTACGAGCAGTACTTC. The resulting protein is CASSLGSTGSYEQYF.